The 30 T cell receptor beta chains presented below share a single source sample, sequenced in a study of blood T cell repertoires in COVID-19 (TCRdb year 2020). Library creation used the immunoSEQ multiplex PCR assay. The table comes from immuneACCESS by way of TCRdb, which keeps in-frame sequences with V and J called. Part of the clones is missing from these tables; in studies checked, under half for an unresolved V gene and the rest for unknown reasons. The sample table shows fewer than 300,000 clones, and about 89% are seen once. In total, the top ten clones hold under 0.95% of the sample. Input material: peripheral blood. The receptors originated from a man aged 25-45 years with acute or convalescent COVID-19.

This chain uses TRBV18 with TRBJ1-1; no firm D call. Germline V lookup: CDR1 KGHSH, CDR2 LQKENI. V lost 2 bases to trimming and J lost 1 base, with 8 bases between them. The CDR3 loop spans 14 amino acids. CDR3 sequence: CASSPYQKNTEAFF. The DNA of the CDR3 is TGTGCCAGCTCACCATATCAGAAGAACACTGAAGCTTTCTTT.

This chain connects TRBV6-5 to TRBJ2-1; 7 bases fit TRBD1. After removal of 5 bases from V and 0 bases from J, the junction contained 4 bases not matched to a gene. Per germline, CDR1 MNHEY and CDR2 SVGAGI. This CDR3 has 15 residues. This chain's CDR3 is CASSRTGDSYNEQFF. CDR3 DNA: TGTGCCAGCAGTAGGACAGGAGACTCCTACAATGAGCAGTTCTTC.

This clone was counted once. This CDR3 is CASSLARDNEQFF. The CDR3 DNA follows: TGTGCCAGCAGCTTGGCCCGGGACAATGAGCAGTTCTTC. The chain recombines TRBV5-6 with TRBJ2-1; D not resolved. With 0 bases removed from V and 5 bases from J, the gap between germline ends came to 6 bases. Per the germline V gene, CDR1 is SGHDT and CDR2 is YYEEEE. The CDR3 runs 13 residues.

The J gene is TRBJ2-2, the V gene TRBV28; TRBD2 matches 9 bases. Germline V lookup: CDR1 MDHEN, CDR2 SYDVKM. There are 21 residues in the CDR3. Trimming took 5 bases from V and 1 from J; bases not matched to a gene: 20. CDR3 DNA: TGTGCCAGCAGTCAACCCCCCGGTGGGGGCGGGAGGGCCCAGAACACCGGGGAGCTGTTTTTT. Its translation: CASSQPPGGGGRAQNTGELFF.

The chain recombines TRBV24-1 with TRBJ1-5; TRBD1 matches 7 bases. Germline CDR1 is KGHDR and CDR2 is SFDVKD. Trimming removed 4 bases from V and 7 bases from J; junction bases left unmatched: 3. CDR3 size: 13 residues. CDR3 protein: CATSDRQGQPQHF. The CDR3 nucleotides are TGTGCCACCAGTGACCGACAGGGACAGCCCCAGCATTTT.

The CDR3 nucleotides are TGCGCCAGCAGCAAAGGACTCCCAAGGAGTGAAAAACTGTTTTTT. The encoded protein is CASSKGLPRSEKLFF. This sequence joins TRBV5-1 and TRBJ1-4, with D unclear. Germline-derived CDR1 and CDR2 are SGHRS and YFSETQ. The V end lost 4 bases, the J end lost 7 bases, and 17 bases lay between the germline ends. This CDR3 contains 15 residues.

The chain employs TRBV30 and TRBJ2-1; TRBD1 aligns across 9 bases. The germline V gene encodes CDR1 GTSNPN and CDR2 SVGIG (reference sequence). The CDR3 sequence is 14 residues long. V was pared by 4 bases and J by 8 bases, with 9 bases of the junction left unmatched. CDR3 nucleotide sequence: TGTGCCTGGAACCTGGACAGGGGCGGGTATGAGCAGTTCTTC. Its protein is CAWNLDRGGYEQFF.

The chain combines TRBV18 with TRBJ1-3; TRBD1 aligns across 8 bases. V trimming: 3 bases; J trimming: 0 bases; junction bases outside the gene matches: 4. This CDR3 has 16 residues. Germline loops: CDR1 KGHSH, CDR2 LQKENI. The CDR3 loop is CASSPGTGSSGNTIYF. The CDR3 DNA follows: TGTGCCAGCTCACCTGGGACAGGCAGCTCTGGAAACACCATATATTTT.

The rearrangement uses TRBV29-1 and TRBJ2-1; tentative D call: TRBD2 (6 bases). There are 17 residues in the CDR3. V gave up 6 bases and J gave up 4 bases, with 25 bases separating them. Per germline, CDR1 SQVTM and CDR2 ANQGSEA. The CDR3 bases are TGCAGCGTCCATACCGAGGGGCGGGGAGCCGATTACAATGAGCAGTTCTTC. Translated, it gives CSVHTEGRGADYNEQFF.

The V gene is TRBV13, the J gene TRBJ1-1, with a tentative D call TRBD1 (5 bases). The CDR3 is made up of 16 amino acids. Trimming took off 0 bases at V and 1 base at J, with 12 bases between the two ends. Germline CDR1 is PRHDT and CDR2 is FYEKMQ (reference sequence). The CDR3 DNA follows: TGTGCCAGCAGCTTAGGGCAACAGGCGTCGAACACTGAAGCTTTCTTT. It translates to CASSLGQQASNTEAFF.

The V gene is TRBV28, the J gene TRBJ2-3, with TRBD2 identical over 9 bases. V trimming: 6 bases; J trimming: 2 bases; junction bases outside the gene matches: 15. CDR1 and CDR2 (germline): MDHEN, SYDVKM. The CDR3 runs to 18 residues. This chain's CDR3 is CASSTDALAGSDTDTQYF. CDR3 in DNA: TGTGCCAGCAGCACCGACGCGCTAGCGGGGTCAGACACAGATACGCAGTATTTT.

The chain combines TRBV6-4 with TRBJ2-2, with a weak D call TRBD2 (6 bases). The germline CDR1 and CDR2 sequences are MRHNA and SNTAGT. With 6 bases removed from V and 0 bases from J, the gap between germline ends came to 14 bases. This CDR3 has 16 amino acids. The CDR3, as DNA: TGTGCCAGCAGCCCGAGCGGACTAACGAACACCGGGGAGCTGTTTTTT. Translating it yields CASSPSGLTNTGELFF.

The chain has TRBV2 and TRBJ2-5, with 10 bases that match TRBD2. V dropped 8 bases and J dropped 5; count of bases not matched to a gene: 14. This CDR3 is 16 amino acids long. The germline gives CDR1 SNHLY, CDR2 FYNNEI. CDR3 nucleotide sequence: TGTGCCAGCGGCCAAGAGCGGGAGGGGGGCCGGGAGACCCAGTACTTC. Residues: CASGQEREGGRETQYF.

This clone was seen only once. The CDR3 nucleotides read TGTGCCAGCAGCGAGATCAGACAGGTTCTGTACCAAGAGACCCAGTACTTC. Translated: CASSEIRQVLYQETQYF. The chain uses TRBV7-9 and TRBJ2-5; TRBD1 might be the D (6 bases). The length of the CDR3 is 17 residues. V was cut by 5 bases and J by 0 bases, with 19 bases left in between. The germline CDR1 and CDR2 sequences are SEHNR and FQNEAQ (reference sequence).

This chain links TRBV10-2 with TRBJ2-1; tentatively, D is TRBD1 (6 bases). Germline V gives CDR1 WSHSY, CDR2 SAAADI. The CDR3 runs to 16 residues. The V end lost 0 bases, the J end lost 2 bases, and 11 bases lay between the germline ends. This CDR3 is CASSESTTGAYNEQFF. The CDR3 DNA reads TGCGCCAGCAGTGAGTCGACGACAGGTGCCTACAATGAGCAGTTCTTC.

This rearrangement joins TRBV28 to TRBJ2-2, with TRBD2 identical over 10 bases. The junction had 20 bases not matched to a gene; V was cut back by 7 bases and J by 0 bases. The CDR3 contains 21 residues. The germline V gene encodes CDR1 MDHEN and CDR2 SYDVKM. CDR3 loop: CASTPYRAASGGRTNTGELFF. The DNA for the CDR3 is TGTGCCAGCACCCCATACAGAGCGGCTAGCGGGGGCCGCACGAACACCGGGGAGCTGTTTTTT.

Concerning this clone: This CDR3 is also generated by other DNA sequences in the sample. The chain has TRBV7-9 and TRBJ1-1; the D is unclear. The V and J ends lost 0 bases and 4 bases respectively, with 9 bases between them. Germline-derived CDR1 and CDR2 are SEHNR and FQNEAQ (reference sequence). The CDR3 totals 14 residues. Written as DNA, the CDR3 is TGTGCCAGCAGCTTAGCTGGAGCGGGCACTGAAGCTTTCTTT. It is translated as CASSLAGAGTEAFF.

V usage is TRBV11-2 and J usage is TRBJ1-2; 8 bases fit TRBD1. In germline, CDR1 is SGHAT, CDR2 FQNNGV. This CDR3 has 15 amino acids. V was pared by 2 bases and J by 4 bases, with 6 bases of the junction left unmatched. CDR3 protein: CASSLLQGAGYGYTF. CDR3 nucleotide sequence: TGTGCCAGCAGCTTATTGCAGGGGGCGGGCTATGGCTACACCTTC. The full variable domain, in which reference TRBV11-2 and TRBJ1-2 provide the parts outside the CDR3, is EAGVAQSPRYKIIEKRQSVAFWCNPISGHATLYWYQQILGQGPKLLIQFQNNGVVDDSQLPKDRFSAERLKGVDSTLKIQPAKLEDSAVYLCASSLLQGAGYGYTFGSGTRLTVV.

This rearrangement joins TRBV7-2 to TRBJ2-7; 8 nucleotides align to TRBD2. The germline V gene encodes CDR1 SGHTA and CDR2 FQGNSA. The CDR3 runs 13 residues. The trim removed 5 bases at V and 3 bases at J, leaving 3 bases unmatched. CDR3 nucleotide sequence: TGTGCCAGCAGCGGGACTAGGAACTACGAGCAGTACTTC. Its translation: CASSGTRNYEQYF.

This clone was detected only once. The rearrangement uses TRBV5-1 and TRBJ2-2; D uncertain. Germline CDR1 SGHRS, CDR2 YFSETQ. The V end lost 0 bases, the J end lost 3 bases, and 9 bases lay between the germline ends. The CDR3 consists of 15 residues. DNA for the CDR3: TGCGCCAGCAGCTTGGGCTTCACGGACACCGGGGAGCTGTTTTTT. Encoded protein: CASSLGFTDTGELFF.

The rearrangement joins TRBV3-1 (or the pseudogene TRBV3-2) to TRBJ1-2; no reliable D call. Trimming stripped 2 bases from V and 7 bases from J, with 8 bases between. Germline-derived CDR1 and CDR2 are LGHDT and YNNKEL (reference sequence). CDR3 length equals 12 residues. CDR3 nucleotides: TGTGCCAGCAGCCAACTAAGGAGTGGCTACACCTTC. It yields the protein CASSQLRSGYTF.

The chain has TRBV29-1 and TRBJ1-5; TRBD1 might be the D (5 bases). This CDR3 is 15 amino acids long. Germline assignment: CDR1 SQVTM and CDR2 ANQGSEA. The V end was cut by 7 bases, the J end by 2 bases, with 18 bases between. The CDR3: CSASDRTSGNQPQHF. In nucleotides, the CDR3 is TGCAGCGCCTCCGACAGAACATCGGGCAATCAGCCCCAGCATTTT.

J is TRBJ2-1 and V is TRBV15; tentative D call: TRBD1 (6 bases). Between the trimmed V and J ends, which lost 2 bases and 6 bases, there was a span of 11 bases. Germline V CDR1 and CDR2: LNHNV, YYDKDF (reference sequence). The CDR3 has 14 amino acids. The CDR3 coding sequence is TGTGCCACCAGCAGACAGGGGACCCTCAATGAGCAGTTCTTC. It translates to CATSRQGTLNEQFF. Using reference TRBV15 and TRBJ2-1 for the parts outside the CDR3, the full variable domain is DAMVIQNPRYQVTQFGKPVTLSCSQTLNHNVMYWYQQKSSQAPKLLFHYYDKDFNNEADTPDNFQSRRPNTSFCFLDIRSPGLGDTAMYLCATSRQGTLNEQFFGPGTRLTVL.

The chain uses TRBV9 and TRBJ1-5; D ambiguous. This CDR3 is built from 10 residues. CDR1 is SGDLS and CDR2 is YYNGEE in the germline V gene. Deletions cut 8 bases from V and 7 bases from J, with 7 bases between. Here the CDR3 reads CASLRQPQHF. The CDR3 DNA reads TGTGCCAGTTTGAGACAGCCCCAGCATTTT.

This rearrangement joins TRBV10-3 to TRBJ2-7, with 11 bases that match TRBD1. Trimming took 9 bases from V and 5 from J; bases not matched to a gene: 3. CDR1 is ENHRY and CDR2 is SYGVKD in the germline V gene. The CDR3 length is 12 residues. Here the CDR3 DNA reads TGTGCCATTGGACAGGGGGCGAACGAGCAGTACTTC. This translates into CAIGQGANEQYF.

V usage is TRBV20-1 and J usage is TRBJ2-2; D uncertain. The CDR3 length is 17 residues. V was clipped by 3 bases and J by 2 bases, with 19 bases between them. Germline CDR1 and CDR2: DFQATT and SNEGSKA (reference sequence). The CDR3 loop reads CSASDIRWSVNTGELFF. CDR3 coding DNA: TGCAGTGCTAGTGATATTCGTTGGTCGGTAAACACCGGGGAGCTGTTTTTT.

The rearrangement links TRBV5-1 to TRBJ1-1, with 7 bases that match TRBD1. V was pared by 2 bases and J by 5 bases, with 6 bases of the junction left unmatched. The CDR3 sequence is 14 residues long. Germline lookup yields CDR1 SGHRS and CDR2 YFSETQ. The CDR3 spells CASSFEGGKTEAFF. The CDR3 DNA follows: TGCGCCAGCAGCTTCGAAGGGGGCAAGACTGAAGCTTTCTTT. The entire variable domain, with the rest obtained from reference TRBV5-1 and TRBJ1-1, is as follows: KAGVTQTPRYLIKTRGQQVTLSCSPISGHRSVSWYQQTPGQGLQFLFEYFSETQRNKGNFPGRFSGRQFSNSRSEMNVSTLELGDSALYLCASSFEGGKTEAFFGQGTRLTVV.

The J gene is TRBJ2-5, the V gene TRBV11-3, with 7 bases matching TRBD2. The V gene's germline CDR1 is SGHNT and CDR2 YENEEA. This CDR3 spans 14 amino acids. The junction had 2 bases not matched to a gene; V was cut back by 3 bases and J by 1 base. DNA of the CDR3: TGTGCCAGCAGCTTGCGGGGGACCCAAGAGACCCAGTACTTC. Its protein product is CASSLRGTQETQYF.

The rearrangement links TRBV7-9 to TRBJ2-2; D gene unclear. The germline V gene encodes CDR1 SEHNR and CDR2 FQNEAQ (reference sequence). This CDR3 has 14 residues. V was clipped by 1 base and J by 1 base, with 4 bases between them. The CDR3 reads CASSLGLNTGELFF. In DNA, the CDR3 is TGTGCCAGCAGCTTAGGGCTGAACACCGGGGAGCTGTTTTTT.

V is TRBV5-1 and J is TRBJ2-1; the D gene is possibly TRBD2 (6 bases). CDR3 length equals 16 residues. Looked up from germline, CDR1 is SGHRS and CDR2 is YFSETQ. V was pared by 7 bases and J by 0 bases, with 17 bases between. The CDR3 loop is CASANIGGSSYNEQFF. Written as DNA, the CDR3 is TGCGCCAGCGCCAATATTGGGGGGAGCTCCTACAATGAGCAGTTCTTC.